Below, 15 T cell receptor beta chains from the same sample are listed, as sequenced in a study of shared clonotypes between healthy human individuals. Produced via immunoSEQ multiplex PCR; TCRdb's table is partial and in-frame only. This sample has some 900,000 clones; 60% to 85% occur once, and the top ten carry roughly 1.5%. The sequencing sample was made of memory CD4+ T cells sorted from blood. Indicated subset: CD45RA-negative fraction. The receptors derive from a man between 18 and 35 years old in good health.

CDR3 residues: CATRGYEAGANVLTF. The CDR3 bases are TGTGCCACGAGGGGATATGAGGCTGGGGCCAACGTCCTGACTTTC. V gene TRBV6-1 combines with J gene TRBJ2-6, with D perhaps being TRBD1 or TRBD2 (5 bases each). Germline values: CDR1 MNHNS, CDR2 SASEGT. Trimming cost V 10 bases and J 2 bases, with 15 bases left between them. This CDR3 comprises 15 residues.

The V and J genes are TRBV2 and TRBJ2-7, with 11 bases aligning to TRBD1. The junction had 5 bases not matched to a gene; V was cut back by 6 bases and J by 7 bases. Germline V gene lookup returns CDR1 SNHLY and CDR2 FYNNEI. There are 13 residues in the CDR3. CDR3 loop: CASRADRGQEQYF. CDR3 coding DNA: TGTGCCAGCAGGGCGGACAGGGGGCAGGAGCAGTACTTC. The full variable domain, its missing parts supplied by reference TRBV2 and TRBJ2-7, is EPEVTQTPSHQVTQMGQEVILRCVPISNHLYFYWYRQILGQKVEFLVSFYNNEISEKSEIFDDQFSVERPDGSNFTLKIRSTKLEDSAMYFCASRADRGQEQYFGPGTRLTVT.

A remark on this clone: Other nucleotide sequences in the sample specify the same CDR3. The rearrangement joins TRBV5-1 to TRBJ1-5; TRBD1 agrees at 9 bases. Germline CDR1 is SGHRS and CDR2 is YFSETQ. The V and J ends lost 4 bases and 5 bases, in that order; junction bases with no gene match: 4. The CDR3 loop spans 14 amino acids. The CDR3 coding sequence is TGCGCCAGCAGCCTTACAGGGGGCGATCAGCCCCAGCATTTT. Protein: CASSLTGGDQPQHF.

Worth noting for this clone: The sample has other DNA sequences that encode this CDR3 too. V gene TRBV18 combines with J gene TRBJ2-5; D remains ambiguous. The germline V and J ends were trimmed by 2 bases and 1 base, with 5 bases remaining between them. CDR1 KGHSH and CDR2 LQKENI come from the germline V gene. This CDR3 comprises 13 residues. The CDR3 sequence is CASSPGRQETQYF. The CDR3, as DNA: TGTGCCAGCTCACCAGGACGCCAAGAGACCCAGTACTTC.

The rearrangement links TRBV30 to TRBJ1-1, with 11 positions matching TRBD1. CDR3 length: 14 amino acids. Germline V lookup: CDR1 GTSNPN, CDR2 SVGIG (reference sequence). V gave up 1 base and J gave up 4 bases; unmatched junction bases: 2. The CDR3 protein is CAWSGGTGGTEAFF. CDR3 sequence (DNA): TGTGCCTGGAGTGGAGGGACAGGGGGCACTGAAGCTTTCTTT.

The gene calls are TRBV29-1 and TRBJ2-2, with D perhaps matching TRBD2 (5 bases). Germline V CDR1 and CDR2: SQVTM, ANQGSEA. The CDR3 runs to 14 residues. Trimming pared 3 bases from V and 3 bases from J, leaving 11 bases between. CDR3 sequence (DNA): TGCAGCGTTGAGGACTCCATACACACCGGGGAGCTGTTTTTT. It translates to CSVEDSIHTGELFF.

The rearrangement joins TRBV27 to TRBJ2-3; 12 nucleotides match TRBD2. The germline V gene has CDR1 MNHEY and CDR2 SMNVEV (reference sequence). J gave up 4 bases and V 6 bases, and 23 bases lay outside the gene matches. This CDR3 region has 21 residues. The CDR3 DNA reads TGTGCCAGCAGCGATAAACGAGGGGCCACTGTGACTAGCGGGAGATCAGATACGCAGTATTTT. Its translation: CASSDKRGATVTSGRSDTQYF.

This clone was recorded once. J is TRBJ2-3 and V is TRBV7-9; the D gene is possibly TRBD2 (7 bases). Germline CDR1 and CDR2: SEHNR and FQNEAQ (reference sequence). Trimming pared 5 bases from V and 6 bases from J, leaving 12 bases between. The CDR3 has 13 residues. CDR3 region: CASSQGGGDTQYF. CDR3 DNA: TGTGCCAGCAGCCAAGGGGGGGGCGATACGCAGTATTTT.

This clone was detected a few times. This chain links TRBV2 with TRBJ2-1; 9 bases fit TRBD1. Trimming at V came to 6 bases and at J to 10 bases, leaving 7 bases not matched to a gene. The germline gives CDR1 SNHLY, CDR2 FYNNEI. CDR3 length: 13 amino acids. CDR3 amino acids: CASSGQGLREQFF. The CDR3 nucleotides are TGTGCCAGCAGCGGACAGGGGCTGAGAGAGCAGTTCTTC.

This clone was detected only a few times. J is TRBJ2-1 and V is TRBV5-1; tentative D call: TRBD2 (6 bases). V was trimmed by 0 bases and J by 7 bases, leaving 14 bases between them. The CDR3 runs 15 residues. Germline CDR1 is SGHRS and CDR2 is YFSETQ. The CDR3 coding sequence is TGCGCCAGCAGCTTGGCCCTAGCGAGGGGAAATGAGCAGTTCTTC. Residues: CASSLALARGNEQFF.

The chain has TRBV5-6 and TRBJ1-5; TRBD1 is a possible D gene (5 bases). The CDR3 runs 16 residues. The V end was cut by 0 bases, the J end by 3 bases, with 13 bases between. Germline V gives CDR1 SGHDT, CDR2 YYEEEE. CDR3 nucleotide sequence: TGTGCCAGCAGCTTGGGAGGGACGGCTATCAATCAGCCCCAGCATTTT. This codes for CASSLGGTAINQPQHF. The whole variable domain, filled in from reference TRBV5-6 and TRBJ1-5, reads DAGVTQSPTHLIKTRGQQVTLRCSPKSGHDTVSWYQQALGQGPQFIFQYYEEEERQRGNFPDRFSGHQFPNYSSELNVNALLLGDSALYLCASSLGGTAINQPQHFGDGTRLSIL.

This chain joins TRBV7-6 and TRBJ2-1; 14 nucleotides match TRBD2. The V gene's germline CDR1 is SGHVS and CDR2 FNYEAQ. V dropped 5 bases and J dropped 5; count of bases not matched to a gene: 5. The CDR3 covers 16 residues. The CDR3 DNA sequence: TGTGCCAGCAGCCACTCGGGACTAGCGGGGGACAATGAGCAGTTCTTC. Encoded protein: CASSHSGLAGDNEQFF.

The chain joins TRBV11-1 to TRBJ2-7; 7 bases map to TRBD2. The germline V gene has CDR1 SGHAT and CDR2 FQDESV (reference sequence). This CDR3 comprises 14 residues. V shed 5 bases, J shed 6 bases, and the junction held 10 bases outside the gene matches. CDR3 region: CASSLQRGWAEQYF. CDR3 in DNA: TGTGCCAGCAGCCTGCAGCGGGGTTGGGCCGAGCAGTACTTC.

The chain carries TRBV30 and TRBJ2-1; D is perhaps TRBD1 or TRBD2 (6 bases each). The V gene's germline CDR1 is GTSNPN and CDR2 SVGIG (reference sequence). This CDR3 contains 15 residues. V gave up 0 bases and J gave up 6 bases, with 15 bases separating them. DNA for the CDR3: TGTGCCTGGAGTGTACTCCGGGGGCTGGGCAATGAGCAGTTCTTC. Its protein is CAWSVLRGLGNEQFF.

As concerns this clone: The same CDR3 can be traced to other DNA sequences in this sample. This chain connects TRBV6-1 to TRBJ2-3; 7 nucleotides line up with TRBD1. V trimming: 3 bases; J trimming: 3 bases; junction bases outside the gene matches: 6. The CDR3 runs to 15 residues. Germline V gene lookup returns CDR1 MNHNS and CDR2 SASEGT. The CDR3 coding sequence is TGTGCCAGCAGTGAGCGACAGGGATCGACAGATACGCAGTATTTT. This encodes CASSERQGSTDTQYF.